What follows are 13 T cell receptor beta chains derived from one specimen sequenced in a study of OX40 agonist ivuxolimab in advanced cancers. Produced via immunoSEQ multiplex PCR; TCRdb's table is partial and in-frame only. The sample consists of 35,000 to 45,000 clones, roughly 92% of them appearing once. Sequenced material: CD4+ or CD8+ T cells sorted from blood, taken in a trial of the OX40 agonist ivuxolimab. These receptors were taken from an adult with an advanced solid tumor such as melanoma, head and neck, liver or kidney cancer.

J is TRBJ1-1 and V is TRBV15; D not resolved. The germline CDR1 and CDR2 sequences are LNHNV and YYDKDF (reference sequence). Deletions cut 1 base from V and 6 bases from J, with 6 bases between. CDR3 length: 12 residues. The CDR3 DNA is TGTGCCACCAGCAGAGGGGTCTCTGAAGCTTTCTTT. Translated, it gives CATSRGVSEAFF.

In nucleotides, the CDR3 is TGTGCCAGCAGTGAAGAGGTCGGACAGGGTGGCGAGCCCCAGCATTTT. Its translation is CASSEEVGQGGEPQHF. The chain employs TRBV13 and TRBJ1-5; 8 bases are a match to TRBD1. Trimming removed 6 bases from V and 8 bases from J; junction bases left unmatched: 15. Per the germline V gene, CDR1 is PRHDT and CDR2 is FYEKMQ (reference sequence). This CDR3 region has 16 residues.

The table lists this clone with a few counts. The chain recombines TRBV29-1 with TRBJ2-7, with D uncertain. Germline loops: CDR1 SQVTM, CDR2 ANQGSEA. CDR3 length: 13 residues. V was cut by 2 bases and J by 1 base, with 9 bases left in between. For the CDR3, the DNA is TGCAGCGTTGAAAGCGATTATTCCTACGAGCAGTACTTC. Residues: CSVESDYSYEQYF.

V gene TRBV4-1 combines with J gene TRBJ1-5; D may be TRBD1 (6 bases). The CDR3 has 14 residues. The germline V gene encodes CDR1 MGHRA and CDR2 YSYEKL. Trimming removed 3 bases at V and 8 bases at J, with 14 bases between. In DNA form, the CDR3 reads TGCGCCAGCAGCCACGACCAGGGACAAGAGCCCCAGCATTTT. It is translated as CASSHDQGQEPQHF.

The chain has TRBV21-1 and TRBJ1-6; the DNA was not compared with TRBD1, the D call given in the table. TRBV21-1 is deemed a pseudogene. The CDR3 has 14 amino acids. The CDR3 region has the DNA TGTGCCAGCAGCAAAGATGTCAGGAATTCACCCCTCCACTTT. Its protein is CASSKDVRNSPLHF.

The chain uses TRBV30 and TRBJ2-7; TRBD1 might be the D (6 bases). Trimming took 8 bases from V and 2 from J, leaving 7 bases between them. CDR3 length equals 10 residues. Germline CDR1 reads GTSNPN; CDR2 reads SVGIG (reference sequence). CDR3 nucleotides: TGTGCCGCAGGGGCCTACGAGCAGTACTTC. Its translation is CAAGAYEQYF.

This sequence joins TRBV29-1 and TRBJ2-7, with 14 nucleotides matching TRBD2. Germline V gene data show CDR1 as SQVTM and CDR2 as ANQGSEA. Trimming cost V 0 bases and J 6 bases; bases outside gene matches: 7. The CDR3 covers 16 residues. The CDR3 reads CSVEDLGLAGEVEQYF. For the CDR3, the DNA is TGCAGCGTTGAAGATTTGGGACTAGCGGGAGAGGTCGAGCAGTACTTC.

The V gene is TRBV5-1, the J gene TRBJ2-2; 10 nucleotides agree with TRBD2. CDR1 is SGHRS and CDR2 is YFSETQ in the germline V gene. The CDR3 totals 17 residues. Unmatched junction bases numbered 12, after V lost 5 bases and J lost 5 bases. Here the CDR3 reads CASRPDLAGVGTGELFF. The CDR3 DNA is TGCGCCAGCAGACCGGATCTAGCGGGAGTAGGTACCGGGGAGCTGTTTTTT.

The chain joins TRBV28 to TRBJ2-7; D is perhaps TRBD1 or TRBD2 (5 bases each). Trimming pared 5 bases from V and 6 bases from J, leaving 20 bases between. CDR3 length equals 15 residues. In germline, CDR1 is MDHEN, CDR2 SYDVKM. The CDR3 region is CASSKPRDGLREQYF. In nucleotides, the CDR3 is TGTGCCAGCAGTAAACCCCGGGACGGACTTCGCGAGCAGTACTTC.

The CDR3 coding sequence is TGTGCCAGCTCCCAGCGAGGTTCTAGCACAGATACGCAGTATTTT. Residues: CASSQRGSSTDTQYF. The rearrangement joins TRBV11-2 to TRBJ2-3; D not certain. The V end was cut by 8 bases, the J end by 0 bases, with 15 bases between. The CDR3 is 15 residues long. From germline, CDR1 is SGHAT and CDR2 FQNNGV.

The rearrangement joins TRBV6-5 to TRBJ1-1; D unresolved. Trimming shortened V by 2 bases and J by 8 bases, and 9 bases separated the two germline ends. From germline, CDR1 is MNHEY and CDR2 SVGAGI. The CDR3 has 12 residues. The CDR3, as DNA: TGTGCCAGCAGTTACGGACGGTCAGAAGCTTTCTTT. Its translation is CASSYGRSEAFF.

The V call is TRBV5-6, the J call TRBJ1-5; D is uncertain. Between the trimmed V and J ends, which lost 3 bases and 0 bases, there was a span of 22 bases. The CDR3 is 19 amino acids. Germline lookup yields CDR1 SGHDT and CDR2 YYEEEE. The CDR3 DNA reads as TGTGCCAGCAGCTGGTCCACCTTGTTGGGTGTGAGTAGCAATCAGCCCCAGCATTTT. Amino acids: CASSWSTLLGVSSNQPQHF.

The chain is built from TRBV5-6 and TRBJ2-1; D gene unclear. The ends were cut back, 1 base at V and 3 bases at J, with 8 bases in the middle. The CDR3 runs to 14 residues. Germline V gene sequence: CDR1 SGHDT, CDR2 YYEEEE. CDR3 bases: TGTGCCAGCAGCTTGTACTCCTACTACAATGAGCAGTTCTTC. This encodes CASSLYSYYNEQFF.